This TCR beta chain originates from a study of blood T cell repertoires in COVID-19. Some clones are missing from TCRdb's copy, which holds only in-frame ones; the method was immunoSEQ multiplex PCR. Here the sample spans roughly 41,000 clones, about 88% being singletons. Between the trimmed V and J ends, which lost 3 bases and 0 bases, there was a span of 12 bases. This CDR3 spans 16 amino acids. CDR1 and CDR2 (germline): ENHRY, SYGVKD. This clone appeared a few times. The sample consisted of peripheral blood. The chain has TRBV10-3 and TRBJ1-3, with unresolved D. This TCR derives from a human donor in a cohort sampled during active COVID-19. CDR3 in DNA: TGTGCCATCAGTGATCGGGGTCCAAACTCTGGAAACACCATATATTTT. It specifies CAISDRGPNSGNTIYF.